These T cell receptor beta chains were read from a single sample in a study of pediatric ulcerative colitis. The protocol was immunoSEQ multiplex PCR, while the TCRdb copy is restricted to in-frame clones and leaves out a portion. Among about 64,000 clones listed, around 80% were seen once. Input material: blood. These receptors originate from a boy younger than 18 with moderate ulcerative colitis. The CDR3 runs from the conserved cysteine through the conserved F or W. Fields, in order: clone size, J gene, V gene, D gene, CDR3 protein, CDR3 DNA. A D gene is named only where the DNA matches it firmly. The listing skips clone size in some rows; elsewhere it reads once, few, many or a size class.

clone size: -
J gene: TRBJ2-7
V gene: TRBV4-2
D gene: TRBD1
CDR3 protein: CASSQEGRGSYEQYF
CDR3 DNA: TGTGCCAGCAGCCAAGAGGGCAGGGGGTCCTACGAGCAGTACTTC

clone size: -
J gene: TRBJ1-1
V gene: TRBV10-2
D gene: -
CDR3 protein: CASSSRGNTEAFF
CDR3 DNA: TGCGCCAGCAGTAGCAGGGGGAACACTGAAGCTTTCTTT

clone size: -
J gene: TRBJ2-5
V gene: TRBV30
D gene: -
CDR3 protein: CAWSVLSGGAETQYF
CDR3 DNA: TGTGCCTGGAGTGTACTCAGTGGTGGTGCGGAGACCCAGTACTTC

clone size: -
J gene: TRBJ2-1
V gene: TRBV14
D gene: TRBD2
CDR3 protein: CASSQDGGTRHEQFF
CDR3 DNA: TGTGCCAGCAGCCAAGACGGGGGGACTCGTCATGAGCAGTTCTTC

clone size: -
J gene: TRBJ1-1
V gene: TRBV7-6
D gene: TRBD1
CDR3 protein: CASSEGTGGHTEAFF
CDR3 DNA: TGTGCCAGCAGCGAGGGGACAGGGGGCCACACTGAAGCTTTCTTT

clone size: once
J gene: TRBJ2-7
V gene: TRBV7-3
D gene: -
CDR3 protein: CASSLTGTYEQYF
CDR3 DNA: TGTGCCAGCAGCTTAACAGGGACCTACGAGCAGTACTTC

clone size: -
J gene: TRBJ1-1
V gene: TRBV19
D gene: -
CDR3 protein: CASKALSSPEAFF
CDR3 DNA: TGTGCCAGTAAGGCACTCTCATCCCCTGAAGCTTTCTTT

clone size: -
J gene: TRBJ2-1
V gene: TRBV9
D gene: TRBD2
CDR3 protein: CASSPRGASGSYNEQFF
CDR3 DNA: TGTGCCAGCAGCCCCAGGGGGGCTAGCGGGAGCTACAATGAGCAGTTCTTC

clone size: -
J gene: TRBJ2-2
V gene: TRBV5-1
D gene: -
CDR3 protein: CASSSEGGTGELFF
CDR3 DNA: TGCGCCAGCAGTTCTGAGGGGGGTACCGGGGAGCTGTTTTTT

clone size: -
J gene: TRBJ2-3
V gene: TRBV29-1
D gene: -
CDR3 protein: CSVVPVLDTQYF
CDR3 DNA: TGCAGCGTTGTTCCTGTCTTAGATACGCAGTATTTT

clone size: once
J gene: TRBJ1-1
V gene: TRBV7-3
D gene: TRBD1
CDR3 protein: CASSPIIGTGGEAFF
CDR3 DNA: TGTGCCAGCAGCCCAATCATCGGGACAGGCGGTGAAGCTTTCTTT

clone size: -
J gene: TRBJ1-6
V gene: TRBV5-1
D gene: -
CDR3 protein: CASSMIRADNSPLHF
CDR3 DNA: TGCGCCAGCAGCATGATCCGGGCGGATAATTCACCCCTCCACTTT

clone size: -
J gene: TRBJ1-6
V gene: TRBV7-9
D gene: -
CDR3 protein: CASRERGGGYNSPLHF
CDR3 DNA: TGTGCCAGCAGGGAAAGAGGGGGTGGCTATAATTCACCCCTCCACTTT

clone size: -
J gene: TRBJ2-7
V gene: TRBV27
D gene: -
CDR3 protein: CASSPFSDGDSYEQYF
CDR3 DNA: TGTGCCAGCAGTCCGTTTTCGGACGGAGATTCCTACGAGCAGTACTTC

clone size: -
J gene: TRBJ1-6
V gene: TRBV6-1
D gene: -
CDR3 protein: CASSEGGRSPLHF
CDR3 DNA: TGTGCCAGCAGTGAAGGGGGTCGGTCACCCCTCCACTTT

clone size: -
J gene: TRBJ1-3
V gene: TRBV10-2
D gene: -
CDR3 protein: CASVALPSGNTIYF
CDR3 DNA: TGCGCCAGCGTCGCCCTCCCCTCTGGAAACACCATATATTTT

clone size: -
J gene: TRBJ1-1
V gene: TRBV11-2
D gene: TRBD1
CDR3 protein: CASRTLRGMNTEAFF
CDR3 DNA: TGTGCCAGCAGGACCCTCAGGGGGATGAACACTGAAGCTTTCTTT

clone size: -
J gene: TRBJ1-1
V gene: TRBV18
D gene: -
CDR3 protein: CASSPGPGADTEAFF
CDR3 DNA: TGTGCCAGCTCACCAGGGCCGGGGGCGGACACTGAAGCTTTCTTT

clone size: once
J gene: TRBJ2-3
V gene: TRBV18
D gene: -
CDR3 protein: CASSPQDTDTQYF
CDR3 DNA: TGTGCCAGCTCACCACAGGACACAGATACGCAGTATTTT

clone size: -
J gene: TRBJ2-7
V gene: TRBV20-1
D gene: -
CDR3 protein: CSAGTYEQYF
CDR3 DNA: TGCAGTGCGGGGACCTACGAGCAGTACTTC

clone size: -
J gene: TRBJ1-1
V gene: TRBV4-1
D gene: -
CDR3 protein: CASSQDPRGTAVLVNTEAFF
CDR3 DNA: TGCGCCAGCAGCCAAGATCCCCGGGGAACGGCCGTGTTGGTAAACACTGAAGCTTTCTTT

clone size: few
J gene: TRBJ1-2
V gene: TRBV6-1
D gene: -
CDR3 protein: CASSESSGYTF
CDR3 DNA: TGTGCCAGCAGTGAATCTTCTGGCTACACCTTC

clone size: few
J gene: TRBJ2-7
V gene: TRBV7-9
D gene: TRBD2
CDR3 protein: CASSADQRGIPYEQYF
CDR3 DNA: TGTGCCAGCAGCGCGGACCAGCGGGGCATCCCCTACGAGCAGTACTTC

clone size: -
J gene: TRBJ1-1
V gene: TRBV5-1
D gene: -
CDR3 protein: CASSLAQGLNTEAFF
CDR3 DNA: TGCGCCAGCAGCTTGGCCCAGGGGTTGAACACTGAAGCTTTCTTT

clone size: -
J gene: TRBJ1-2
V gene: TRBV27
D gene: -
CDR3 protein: CASSFNAALGYTF
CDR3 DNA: TGTGCCAGCAGTTTTAACGCCGCCCTCGGCTACACCTTC

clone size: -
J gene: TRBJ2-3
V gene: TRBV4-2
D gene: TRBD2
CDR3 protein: CASSQMGAGIIADTQYF
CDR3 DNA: TGTGCCAGCAGCCAGATGGGAGCGGGAATTATCGCAGATACGCAGTATTTT

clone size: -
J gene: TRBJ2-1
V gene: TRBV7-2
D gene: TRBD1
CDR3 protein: CASRPDRVALRQFF
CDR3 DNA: TGTGCCAGCAGACCGGACAGGGTGGCCCTGAGGCAGTTCTTC

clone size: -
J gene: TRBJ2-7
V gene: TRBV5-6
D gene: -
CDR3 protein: CASSGGVSYEQYF
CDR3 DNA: TGTGCCAGCAGCGGAGGGGTCTCCTACGAGCAGTACTTC

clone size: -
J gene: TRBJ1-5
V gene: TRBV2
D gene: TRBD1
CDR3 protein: CASREDRGGQPQHF
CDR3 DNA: TGTGCCAGCAGGGAAGACAGGGGAGGGCAGCCCCAGCATTTT

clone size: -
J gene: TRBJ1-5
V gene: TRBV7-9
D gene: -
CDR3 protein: CASSLGFRGAHNQPQHF
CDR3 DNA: TGTGCCAGCAGCTTAGGGTTTCGGGGGGCTCACAATCAGCCCCAGCATTTT

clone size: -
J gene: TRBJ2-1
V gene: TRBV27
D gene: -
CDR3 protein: CASSFVGSEQFF
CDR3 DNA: TGTGCCAGCAGTTTTGTGGGCAGTGAGCAGTTCTTC

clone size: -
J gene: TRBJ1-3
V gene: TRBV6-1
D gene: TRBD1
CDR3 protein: CASSFPDRAGNTIYF
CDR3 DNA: TGTGCCAGCAGTTTCCCGGACAGGGCTGGAAACACCATATATTTT

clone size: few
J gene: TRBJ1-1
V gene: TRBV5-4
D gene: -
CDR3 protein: CASTPGRQRNTEAFF
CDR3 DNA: TGTGCCTCAACCCCGGGTCGGCAGCGTAACACTGAAGCTTTCTTT

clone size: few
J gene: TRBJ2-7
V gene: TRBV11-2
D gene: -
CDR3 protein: CASSLGVGVREQYF
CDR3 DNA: TGTGCCAGCAGCTTAGGGGTGGGAGTCCGGGAGCAGTACTTC

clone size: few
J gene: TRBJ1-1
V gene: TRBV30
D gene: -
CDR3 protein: CAWSLIMNTEAFF
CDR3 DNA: TGTGCCTGGAGTCTAATTATGAACACTGAAGCTTTCTTT

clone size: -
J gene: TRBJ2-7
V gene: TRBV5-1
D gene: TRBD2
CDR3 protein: CASSRGREPSYEQYF
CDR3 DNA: TGCGCCAGCAGCCGGGGGAGGGAGCCCTCCTACGAGCAGTACTTC

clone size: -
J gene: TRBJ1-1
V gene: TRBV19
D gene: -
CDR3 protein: CASSMRPVNTEAFF
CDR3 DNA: TGTGCCAGTAGTATGAGACCCGTGAACACTGAAGCTTTCTTT

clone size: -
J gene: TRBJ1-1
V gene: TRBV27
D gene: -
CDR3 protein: CASSLGWGNTEAFF
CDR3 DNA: TGTGCCAGCAGTTTAGGTTGGGGGAACACTGAAGCTTTCTTT

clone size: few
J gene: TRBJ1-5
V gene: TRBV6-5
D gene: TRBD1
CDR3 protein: CASSSTGHSNQPQHF
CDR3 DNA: TGTGCCAGCAGTTCGACAGGGCATAGCAATCAGCCCCAGCATTTT

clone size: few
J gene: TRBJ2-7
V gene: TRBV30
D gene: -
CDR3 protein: CAWRRGLGEQYF
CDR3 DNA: TGTGCCTGGAGACGTGGGTTGGGCGAGCAGTACTTC

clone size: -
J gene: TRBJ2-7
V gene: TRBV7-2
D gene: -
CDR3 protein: CASSRRDGGSYEQYF
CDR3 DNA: TGTGCCAGCAGCCGCCGGGACGGTGGATCCTACGAGCAGTACTTC

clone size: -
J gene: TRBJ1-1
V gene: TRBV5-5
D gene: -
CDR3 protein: CASSLELQDRDTEAFF
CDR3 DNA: TGTGCCAGCAGCTTGGAGTTGCAGGATAGGGACACTGAAGCTTTCTTT

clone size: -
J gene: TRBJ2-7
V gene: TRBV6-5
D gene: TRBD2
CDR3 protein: CASSPREGPYEQYF
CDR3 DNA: TGTGCCAGCAGCCCCCGGGAGGGGCCCTACGAGCAGTACTTC

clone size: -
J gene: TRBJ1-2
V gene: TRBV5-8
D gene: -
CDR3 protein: CASSLEPANYGYTF
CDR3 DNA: TGTGCCAGCAGCTTGGAGCCAGCTAACTATGGCTACACCTTC

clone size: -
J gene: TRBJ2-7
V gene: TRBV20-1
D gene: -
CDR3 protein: CSARLGYEQYF
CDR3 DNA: TGCAGTGCCAGACTAGGCTACGAGCAGTACTTC

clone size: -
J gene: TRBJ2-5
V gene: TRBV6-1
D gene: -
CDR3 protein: CASSASTGAETQYF
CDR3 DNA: TGTGCCAGCAGTGCGAGTACGGGGGCAGAGACCCAGTACTTC

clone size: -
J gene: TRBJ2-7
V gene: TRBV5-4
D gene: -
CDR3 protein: CASSPTSGTSTYEQYF
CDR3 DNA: TGTGCCAGCAGCCCAACATCCGGGACTTCGACCTACGAGCAGTACTTC

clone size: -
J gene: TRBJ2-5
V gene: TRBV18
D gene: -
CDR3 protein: CASSPPTGVPQETQYF
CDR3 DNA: TGTGCCAGCTCACCACCCACCGGGGTGCCGCAAGAGACCCAGTACTTC

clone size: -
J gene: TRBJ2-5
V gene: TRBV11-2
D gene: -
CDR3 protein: CASSSGQIETQYF
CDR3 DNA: TGTGCCAGCAGCTCCGGACAGATAGAGACCCAGTACTTC

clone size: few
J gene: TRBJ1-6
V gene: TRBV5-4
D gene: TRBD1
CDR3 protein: CASSPGTGDNSPLHF
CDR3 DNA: TGTGCCAGCAGCCCCGGGACAGGGGACAATTCACCCCTCCACTTT

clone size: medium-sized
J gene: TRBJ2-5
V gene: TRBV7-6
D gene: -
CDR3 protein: CASSSSRGSQETQYF
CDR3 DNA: TGTGCCAGCAGCTCCAGTCGGGGTAGCCAAGAGACCCAGTACTTC

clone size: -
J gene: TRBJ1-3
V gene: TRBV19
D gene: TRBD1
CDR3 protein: CASRRGQGPGNTIYF
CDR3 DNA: TGTGCCAGTAGGAGGGGACAGGGGCCAGGAAACACCATATATTTT

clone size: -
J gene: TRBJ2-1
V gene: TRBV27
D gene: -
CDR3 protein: CASRWASGGAEQFF
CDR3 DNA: TGTGCCAGCAGGTGGGCTTCGGGCGGCGCTGAGCAGTTCTTC

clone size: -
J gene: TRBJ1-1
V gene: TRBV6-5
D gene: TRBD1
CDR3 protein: CASSQTTGYTEAFF
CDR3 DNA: TGTGCCAGCAGCCAAACGACAGGGTATACTGAAGCTTTCTTT

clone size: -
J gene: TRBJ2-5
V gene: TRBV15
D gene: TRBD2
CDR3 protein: CATSRGGSGIQETQYF
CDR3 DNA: TGTGCCACCAGCAGAGGGGGTAGCGGGATACAAGAGACCCAGTACTTC

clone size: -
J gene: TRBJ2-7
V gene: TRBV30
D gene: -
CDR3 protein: CAWNGGGDEQYF
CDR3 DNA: TGTGCCTGGAACGGGGGTGGCGACGAGCAGTACTTC

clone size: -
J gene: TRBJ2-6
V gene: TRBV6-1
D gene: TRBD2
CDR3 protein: CASRGGPGANVLTF
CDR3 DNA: TGTGCCAGCCGCGGGGGGCCTGGGGCCAACGTCCTGACTTTC

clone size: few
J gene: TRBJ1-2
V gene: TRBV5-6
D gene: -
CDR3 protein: CASRTDSYIGGYTF
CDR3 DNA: TGTGCCAGCCGGACGGACAGTTACATTGGCGGCTACACCTTC

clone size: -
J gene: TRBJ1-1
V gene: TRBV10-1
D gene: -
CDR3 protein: CASSESSRREAFF
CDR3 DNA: TGCGCCAGCAGTGAGTCTTCCCGCAGGGAAGCTTTCTTT